The 21 T cell receptor beta chains presented below share a single source sample, sequenced in a study of blood T cell repertoires in COVID-19 (dated by TCRdb to the early 2020s). Receptor amplification or capture employed the immunoSEQ multiplex PCR assay. Here the immuneACCESS table is served through TCRdb, limited to in-frame sequences with V and J called. Missing clones are a known gap in these copies; in checked studies unresolved V genes cover under half, and the rest lacks a known reason. A total of hundreds of thousands of clones appear in this sample, 70% to 90% of them only once. The ten largest clones represent about 1.6% of the sample. The sequencing input was PBMCs or T cells enriched from blood (not recorded which). The receptor source for this set is a woman in her 50s who had recovered from COVID-19.

The chain is built from TRBV6-4 and TRBJ2-3; 8 nucleotides match TRBD2. With V trimmed by 3 bases and J by 4 bases, 3 bases remained unmatched. Germline V gives CDR1 MRHNA, CDR2 SNTAGT. This CDR3 contains 14 residues. CDR3 coding DNA: TGTGCCAGCAGTGAGAGCGGGAGACCAGATACGCAGTATTTT. This translates into CASSESGRPDTQYF.

V gene TRBV6-1 combines with J gene TRBJ2-7; TRBD2 aligns across 7 bases. Germline V gives CDR1 MNHNS, CDR2 SASEGT. V trimming: 3 bases; J trimming: 6 bases; junction bases outside the gene matches: 2. The CDR3 contains 12 residues. The CDR3 DNA reads TGTGCCAGCAGTGATTCGGGGGGCGAGCAGTACTTC. This translates into CASSDSGGEQYF.

The chain recombines TRBV4-3 with TRBJ2-7; D perhaps matches TRBD2 (6 bases). The CDR3 is 13 amino acids. Trimming removed 4 bases from V and 4 bases from J, with 11 bases in between. The germline CDR1 and CDR2 sequences are LGHNA and YSLEER. The CDR3 DNA reads TGCGCCAGCAGCCCTATGCGGGAATACGAGCAGTACTTC. Translated, it gives CASSPMREYEQYF.

V and J are TRBV7-3 and TRBJ1-1, with D unresolved. The CDR3 totals 14 residues. CDR1 and CDR2 from the germline V gene are SGHTA and FQGTGA. Deletions cut 5 bases from V and 3 bases from J, with 13 bases between. CDR3 loop: CASSLGGEYTEAFF. DNA of the CDR3: TGTGCCAGCAGCCTAGGCGGGGAATACACTGAAGCTTTCTTT.

Written as DNA, the CDR3 is TGTGCCAGCAGCCCAGCGGGAGTTGGCACAGATACGCAGTATTTT. Its translation: CASSPAGVGTDTQYF. The chain carries TRBV5-4 and TRBJ2-3; 8 bases line up with TRBD2. This CDR3 contains 15 residues. The germline V gene has CDR1 SGHNT and CDR2 YYREEE (reference sequence). Trimming took 4 bases from V and 1 from J; bases not matched to a gene: 5.

Only one count was recorded for this clone. The rearrangement uses TRBV5-1 and TRBJ1-4; perhaps TRBD1 as D (5 bases). V was cut by 3 bases and J by 4 bases, with 10 bases left in between. This CDR3 is 14 amino acids long. Per the germline V gene, CDR1 is SGHRS and CDR2 is YFSETQ. The CDR3 sequence is CASSYGQVNEKLFF. DNA for the CDR3: TGCGCCAGCAGCTATGGACAAGTTAATGAAAAACTGTTTTTT.

This chain connects TRBV30 to TRBJ1-2; no clear D. The length of the CDR3 is 13 residues. Germline V lookup: CDR1 GTSNPN, CDR2 SVGIG (reference sequence). With 1 base removed from V and 6 bases from J, the gap between germline ends came to 12 bases. The CDR3 nucleotides are TGTGCCTGGAGTGGTACGCGTTTAGATGGCTACACCTTC. Protein sequence: CAWSGTRLDGYTF.

V and J are TRBV5-1 and TRBJ2-2, with 9 bases matching TRBD2. The CDR3 contains 16 residues. V shed 4 bases and J 0 bases; nucleotides not matched to a gene: 4. Germline values: CDR1 SGHRS, CDR2 YFSETQ. For the CDR3, the DNA is TGCGCCAGCAGCGAGGCTAGCGGGACGAACACCGGGGAGCTGTTTTTT. Its translation: CASSEASGTNTGELFF.

The chain joins TRBV6-6 to TRBJ2-5, with 7 positions matching TRBD2. Germline CDR1 and CDR2: MNHNY and SVGAGI (reference sequence). CDR3 length: 12 residues. The V segment lost 6 bases and the J segment 5 bases; nucleotides outside the gene matches: 3. The CDR3 DNA is TGTGCCAGCAGCCCGGGAGGTGAGACCCAGTACTTC. It translates to CASSPGGETQYF.

The chain is built from TRBV6-5 and TRBJ2-1; 9 bases align to TRBD1. This CDR3 is 15 amino acids long. Germline V gene data show CDR1 as MNHEY and CDR2 as SVGAGI. The V and J ends lost 7 bases and 4 bases, in that order; junction bases with no gene match: 8. The CDR3 reads CASNPDRGQYNEQFF. In DNA form, the CDR3 reads TGTGCCAGCAACCCGGACAGGGGACAATACAATGAGCAGTTCTTC.

CDR3 residues: CASSRLTGANTEAFF. As DNA, the CDR3 is TGTGCCAGCAGTCGACTGACAGGGGCGAACACTGAAGCTTTCTTT. This chain connects TRBV6-5 to TRBJ1-1, with 8 bases that match TRBD1. CDR3 size: 15 residues. Germline CDR1 reads MNHEY; CDR2 reads SVGAGI. J lost 1 base, V lost 5 bases, and 6 bases had no gene match.

V is TRBV4-1 and J is TRBJ2-5, with D possibly TRBD1 on 5 matching bases. Trimming took off 2 bases at V and 0 bases at J, with 7 bases between the two ends. CDR1 is MGHRA, CDR2 YSYEKL, per germline. The length of the CDR3 is 14 residues. The CDR3 region has the DNA TGCGCCAGCAGCCAACGGACAAACCAAGAGACCCAGTACTTC. Translating gives CASSQRTNQETQYF.

The chain carries TRBV7-9 and TRBJ2-5, with 11 bases fitting TRBD2. CDR1 and CDR2 (germline): SEHNR, FQNEAQ (reference sequence). This CDR3 is 15 amino acids long. The J segment lost 3 bases and the V segment lost 4 bases, leaving 4 bases of the junction unmatched. This chain's CDR3 is CASSSTGLAEETQYF. The CDR3 bases are TGTGCCAGCAGCTCCACGGGACTAGCGGAAGAGACCCAGTACTTC. Complete variable domain (other parts from reference TRBV7-9 and TRBJ2-5): DTGVSQNPRHKITKRGQNVTFRCDPISEHNRLYWYRQTLGQGPEFLTYFQNEAQLEKSRLLSDRFSAERPKGSFSTLEIQRTEQGDSAMYLCASSSTGLAEETQYFGPGTRLLVL.

The chain recombines TRBV7-2 with TRBJ1-3; D may be TRBD1 (5 bases). Looked up from germline, CDR1 is SGHTA and CDR2 is FQGNSA. The CDR3 contains 18 residues. V was cut by 2 bases and J by 0 bases, with 17 bases left in between. The chain's CDR3 is CASSLRQSSSGSGNTIYF. The CDR3 region has the DNA TGTGCCAGCAGCTTACGACAGAGCTCCTCGGGCTCTGGAAACACCATATATTTT. The full variable domain, with the rest looked up from reference TRBV7-2 and TRBJ1-3, is GAGVSQSPSNKVTEKGKDVELRCDPISGHTALYWYRQSLGQGLEFLIYFQGNSAPDKSGLPSDRFSAERTGGSVSTLTIQRTQQEDSAVYLCASSLRQSSSGSGNTIYFGEGSWLTVV.

The CDR3 loop reads CASSSSGTGDTEAFF. CDR3 in DNA: TGTGCCAGCAGTTCCTCTGGGACAGGGGACACTGAAGCTTTCTTT. The chain joins TRBV28 to TRBJ1-1; 10 nucleotides match TRBD1. Germline V gene sequence: CDR1 MDHEN, CDR2 SYDVKM. The CDR3 sequence is 15 residues long. V trimming: 4 bases; J trimming: 3 bases; junction bases outside the gene matches: 5.

For this clone: The same CDR3 can be traced to other DNA sequences in this sample. The chain couples TRBV7-3 to TRBJ2-5, with 7 bases lining up with TRBD1. This CDR3 is built from 13 residues. Per the germline V gene, CDR1 is SGHTA and CDR2 is FQGTGA. The ends lost 4 bases at V and 7 bases at J; junction bases unmatched: 6. The DNA for the CDR3 is TGTGCCAGCAGCTCTGGACAGGAAGGGACCCAGTACTTC. Translating gives CASSSGQEGTQYF.

The chain employs TRBV28 and TRBJ1-2; possibly TRBD1 for D (6 bases). This CDR3 is 15 amino acids long. Trimming left V 6 bases short and J 4 bases short, with 18 bases between. Germline CDR1 and CDR2: MDHEN and SYDVKM. CDR3 DNA sequence: TGTGCCAGCAGCCAACCCCAGGGGTCGAGCTATGGCTACACCTTC. Protein: CASSQPQGSSYGYTF.

V and J are TRBV7-2 and TRBJ1-6; 8 nucleotides agree with TRBD1. The CDR3 sequence is 15 residues long. The V segment lost 2 bases and the J segment 9 bases; nucleotides outside the gene matches: 6. Germline V gene data show CDR1 as SGHTA and CDR2 as FQGNSA. In DNA, the CDR3 is TGTGCCAGCAGCTTATCCGGACAGGGACGTTCACCCCTCCACTTT. Translated, it gives CASSLSGQGRSPLHF. The entire variable domain, with the rest obtained from reference TRBV7-2 and TRBJ1-6, is as follows: GAGVSQSPSNKVTEKGKDVELRCDPISGHTALYWYRQSLGQGLEFLIYFQGNSAPDKSGLPSDRFSAERTGGSVSTLTIQRTQQEDSAVYLCASSLSGQGRSPLHFGNGTRLTVT.

The chain carries TRBV6-4 and TRBJ2-2, with TRBD2 matching 7 bases. Germline V gives CDR1 MRHNA, CDR2 SNTAGT. V trimming: 0 bases; J trimming: 2 bases; junction bases outside the gene matches: 3. This CDR3 is 16 amino acids long. CDR3 coding DNA: TGTGCCAGCAGTGACTCCTGGGGACTAAACACCGGGGAGCTGTTTTTT. This gives the protein CASSDSWGLNTGELFF.

This chain connects TRBV29-1 to TRBJ2-7; tentatively, D is TRBD2 (5 bases). Germline assignment: CDR1 SQVTM and CDR2 ANQGSEA. The ends were cut back, 6 bases at V and 4 bases at J, with 19 bases in the middle. The length of the CDR3 is 14 residues. CDR3 sequence: CSVMLLSGSYEQYF. CDR3 DNA sequence: TGCAGCGTGATGCTTTTATCTGGGAGTTACGAGCAGTACTTC.

The rearrangement links TRBV5-1 to TRBJ2-7, with D tentatively TRBD1 (5 bases). Trimming removed 1 base from V and 2 bases from J, with 13 bases in between. The CDR3 has 15 amino acids. Germline-derived CDR1 and CDR2 are SGHRS and YFSETQ. The CDR3 loop is CASSLLAGRTYEQYF. DNA of the CDR3: TGCGCCAGCAGCTTGTTGGCAGGGCGGACCTACGAGCAGTACTTC.